Listed below are T cell receptor beta chains from one sample, sequenced in a study of vaccination effects on CD4 cells after COVID-19. These receptors' antigens are unknown. The protocol was immunoSEQ multiplex PCR, while the TCRdb copy is restricted to in-frame clones and leaves out a portion. Among more than 60,000 clones listed, around 70% were seen once. The sequencing here drew on CD4+ T cells from PBMCs cultured without peptide, taken after COVID-19 vaccination. These receptors were obtained from a human donor who received a COVID-19 vaccine. The CDR3 runs from the conserved cysteine through the conserved F or W. Each record gives: D gene, V gene, clone size, J gene, CDR3 DNA, CDR3 protein. D genes are given only for firm matches. Clone size appears in some rows only: once, few, many, or a class for an expanded clone.

TRBD1,TRBV7-8,-,TRBJ1-5,TGTGCCAGCAGCTCATTGACCGGGACAGGAACGTTCGGCAATCAGCCCCAGCATTTT,CASSSLTGTGTFGNQPQHF
TRBD2,TRBV19,-,TRBJ2-5,TGTGCCAGTAGTAGAGCTAGCGGGGGTAAAGAGACCCAGTACTTC,CASSRASGGKETQYF
-,TRBV18,once,TRBJ1-5,TGTGCCAGCTCAGTGGGCCCTAGCAATCAGCCCCAGCATTTT,CASSVGPSNQPQHF
TRBD1,TRBV9,-,TRBJ1-1,TGTGCCAGCAGCGTAATCGGGACAGGGAACACTGAAGCTTTCTTT,CASSVIGTGNTEAFF
-,TRBV20-1,once,TRBJ1-2,TGCAGTGCTAGTCCACAGGTGGGCTATGGCTACACCTTC,CSASPQVGYGYTF
TRBD1,TRBV28,-,TRBJ1-2,TGTGCCAGTTTAACCCCCGAGGGGCAGGGGGCGCGATATGGCTACACCTTC,CASLTPEGQGARYGYTF
-,TRBV5-8,once,TRBJ1-1,TGTGCCAGCAGCGCAAATGCAGGGACCATGAACACTGAAGCTTTCTTT,CASSANAGTMNTEAFF
TRBD1,TRBV24-1,once,TRBJ2-3,TGTGCCACCAGTGACCCTCAGGGGGTAGGCACAGATACGCAGTATTTT,CATSDPQGVGTDTQYF
-,TRBV30,few,TRBJ1-6,TGTGCCTGGACTATCCCCCGGGGAAGGGATTCACCCCTCCACTTT,CAWTIPRGRDSPLHF
TRBD1,TRBV13,once,TRBJ1-1,TGTGCCAGCAGCCCTATGGGGGACAGGGGGCTTTCGAACACTGAAGCTTTCTTT,CASSPMGDRGLSNTEAFF
-,TRBV5-1,few,TRBJ1-5,TGCGCCAGCAGCTTGGAGGCAGGGAGTCAGCCCCAGCATTTT,CASSLEAGSQPQHF
-,TRBV3-1/TRBV3-2,-,TRBJ1-2,TGTGCCAGCAGCCATCCCAGGGGTGGCTACACCTTC,CASSHPRGGYTF
TRBD1,TRBV18,few,TRBJ1-6,TGTGCCAGGCGTAACAGGGGGTTAAATTCACCCCTCCACTTT,CARRNRGLNSPLHF
TRBD1,TRBV29-1,-,TRBJ1-2,TGCAGCGTTGGAAAGGGACAGGGGGCTTCGAGAGGCTACACCTTC,CSVGKGQGASRGYTF
-,TRBV27,-,TRBJ1-1,TGTGCCAGCAGTCGATCCGAGAGATGGGGCACTGAAGCTTTCTTT,CASSRSERWGTEAFF
TRBD2,TRBV5-6,-,TRBJ2-4,TGTGCCAGCAGCGTGGGACTAGCGGTAGCCAAAAACATTCAGTACTTC,CASSVGLAVAKNIQYF
-,TRBV24-1,once,TRBJ2-2,TGTGCCACCAGTGAGGCAGCGAACACCGGGGAGCTGTTTTTT,CATSEAANTGELFF
TRBD1,TRBV3-1/TRBV3-2,-,TRBJ1-4,TGTGCCAGCAGCCAAGATGGCAGGGGGCGTGGGTCGGGTGAAAAACTGTTTTTT,CASSQDGRGRGSGEKLFF
-,TRBV6-4,-,TRBJ1-1,TGTGCCAGCAGTACTGAAGGAGGGACTGAAGCTTTCTTT,CASSTEGGTEAFF